This T cell receptor (beta chain) was obtained from a study of T cell repertoires in cytomegalovirus infection. Across the study: TCR beta signatures that were public indicated CMV infection and matching HLA type.

MiXCR, applied by TCRdb to the reads, yields one record per CDR3 protein. The table includes roughly 860,000 distinct CDR3 sequences, approximately 32% detected once. General study results and limits: Accumulated public TCR beta family frequency recognized individuals carrying CMV together with the relevant HLA.

As regards this clonotype: Its matching antigen is unknown.

From germline, CDR1 is LGHNA and CDR2 YNFKEQ. There are 15 residues in the CDR3. The V and J ends lost 5 bases and 3 bases, in that order; junction bases with no gene match: 5. The TCR sequence derives from a human donor in good health (CMV status not recorded). Some clones in this sample may be carry-over from other donors' samples. V is TRBV4-2 and J is TRBJ2-3; TRBD1 aligns across 10 bases. The material sequenced was cultured CD8+ T cells from PBMCs, taken from culture after CMV antigen stimulation. The CDR3 loop is CASSGQGVVTDTQYF. CDR3 sequence (DNA): TGTGCCAGCAGCGGACAGGGGGTTGTGACAGATACGCAGTATTTT.